A selection of T cell receptor beta chains follows, all from one sample in a study of blood T cell repertoires in COVID-19. Clones were read by immunoSEQ multiplex PCR, and TCRdb kept only the in-frame ones, dropping some. The table has hundreds of thousands of clones, around nine tenths seen once. Material for sequencing was peripheral blood. The source is a woman between 18 and 30 years old who had recovered from COVID-19. Each CDR3 is given with its conserved first and last residue. The D gene is left open where the match is weak. Part of the rows lack a size; the others show once, few, many or a class for expanded clones.

J gene	D gene	V gene	CDR3 length	clone size	CDR3 protein	CDR3 DNA
TRBJ2-2	-	TRBV25-1	14	-	CASRTGKNTGELFF	TGTGCCAGCAGGACGGGAAAAAACACCGGGGAGCTGTTTTTT
TRBJ2-5	-	TRBV5-1	15	once	CASSSNSGRQETQYF	TGCGCCAGCAGCTCGAATAGCGGTCGGCAAGAGACCCAGTACTTC
TRBJ2-2	TRBD2	TRBV5-4	16	-	CASSGTSGPNTGELFF	TGTGCCAGCAGCGGGACTAGCGGGCCGAACACCGGGGAGCTGTTTTTT
TRBJ1-2	-	TRBV30	13	once	CAWSGLGQRGYTF	TGTGCCTGGAGCGGGTTAGGCCAGCGGGGCTACACCTTC
TRBJ1-1	-	TRBV12-5	13	-	CASGPPLNTEAFF	TGTGCTAGTGGTCCCCCTTTGAACACTGAAGCTTTCTTT
TRBJ1-3	TRBD1	TRBV13	18	-	CASSPRDRGLVFGNTIYF	TGTGCCAGCAGCCCGAGGGACAGGGGCCTGGTCTTTGGAAACACCATATATTTT
TRBJ1-5	-	TRBV28	16	-	CASSFPAGDSNQPQHF	TGTGCCAGCAGTTTTCCGGCGGGGGATAGCAATCAGCCCCAGCATTTT
TRBJ2-5	TRBD1	TRBV3-1/TRBV3-2	17	-	CASSLPGQGVDQETQYF	TGTGCCAGCAGCCTCCCCGGACAGGGGGTTGACCAAGAGACCCAGTACTTC
TRBJ1-3	TRBD1	TRBV18	15	-	CASSTGQGGGNTIYF	TGTGCCAGCTCAACGGGACAGGGCGGCGGAAACACCATATATTTT
TRBJ2-3	-	TRBV6-2/TRBV6-3	11	-	CASSYLSTQYF	TGTGCCAGCAGTTACCTGAGTACGCAGTATTTT
TRBJ2-1	TRBD2	TRBV18	16	-	CASSPSGTSGKNEQFF	TGTGCCAGCTCACCGTCCGGGACTAGCGGGAAGAATGAGCAGTTCTTC
TRBJ1-2	-	TRBV4-1	13	-	CASSQVDGGGYTF	TGCGCCAGCAGCCAGGTTGACGGAGGTGGCTACACCTTC
TRBJ2-2	TRBD1	TRBV19	14	once	CASSDRGYTGELFF	TGTGCCAGTAGCGACAGGGGGTACACCGGGGAGCTGTTTTTT
TRBJ1-4	-	TRBV5-1	17	-	CASSLGRPTATNEKLFF	TGCGCCAGCAGCTTGGGCCGGCCTACAGCAACTAATGAAAAACTGTTTTTT
TRBJ1-2	-	TRBV29-1	12	-	CSVGEGPYGYTF	TGCAGCGTGGGGGAGGGACCCTATGGCTACACCTTC
TRBJ1-1	TRBD1	TRBV6-5	14	-	CASRDRGRETEAFF	TGTGCCAGCAGAGACAGGGGAAGGGAAACTGAAGCTTTCTTT
TRBJ2-1	-	TRBV4-1	17	-	CASSQEGNPGAYNEQFF	TGCGCCAGCAGCCAAGAAGGTAACCCAGGGGCCTACAATGAGCAGTTCTTC
TRBJ2-1	TRBD1	TRBV7-9	15	-	CASTIDRGSYNEQFF	TGTGCCAGCACCATCGACAGGGGGTCCTACAATGAGCAGTTCTTC
TRBJ1-3	-	TRBV7-6	18	-	CASSLTGGLWRTGNTIYF	TGTGCCAGCAGCTTAACTGGGGGCCTTTGGAGAACTGGAAACACCATATATTTT
TRBJ1-5	-	TRBV6-6	15	few	CASRATEGGHQPQHF	TGTGCCAGCAGGGCGACCGAAGGCGGGCATCAGCCCCAGCATTTT
TRBJ2-5	-	TRBV7-8	15	-	CASSDKAGSGETQYF	TGTGCCAGCAGCGACAAGGCCGGGAGTGGGGAGACCCAGTACTTC
TRBJ1-6	TRBD1	TRBV9	16	-	CASSGDRGWHNSPLHF	TGTGCCAGCAGCGGGGACAGGGGCTGGCATAATTCACCCCTCCACTTT
TRBJ1-1	-	TRBV7-9	12	-	CASSREGTEAFF	TGTGCCAGCAGCCGGGAGGGCACTGAAGCTTTCTTT
TRBJ1-3	-	TRBV27	17	-	CASSLRGTALSGNTIYF	TGTGCCAGCAGTTTAAGGGGGACGGCGCTCTCTGGAAACACCATATATTTT
TRBJ2-5	TRBD2	TRBV7-9	17	-	CASSPGLAGGPGETQYF	TGTGCCAGCAGCCCCGGACTAGCGGGAGGGCCGGGGGAGACCCAGTACTTC
TRBJ2-5	-	TRBV29-1	12	-	CSGRQAQETQYF	TGCAGCGGACGACAGGCTCAAGAGACCCAGTACTTC
TRBJ1-1	-	TRBV4-3	13	few	CASSHRREGEAFF	TGCGCCAGCAGCCACAGAAGGGAGGGTGAAGCTTTCTTT
TRBJ2-3	TRBD2	TRBV19	16	-	CASSWTSGRPTDTQYF	TGTGCCAGTAGTTGGACTAGCGGGAGACCCACAGATACGCAGTATTTT
TRBJ1-4	TRBD1	TRBV19	15	-	CASSPIRDRGPGLFF	TGTGCCAGTAGCCCGATCCGGGACAGGGGGCCGGGACTGTTTTTT
TRBJ2-3	-	TRBV27	16	-	CASNLKGGNRTDTQYF	TGTGCCAGCAACTTAAAAGGAGGGAACCGCACAGATACGCAGTATTTT
TRBJ2-3	-	TRBV9	15	-	CASSPAALSTDTQYF	TGTGCCAGCAGCCCAGCGGCTCTAAGCACAGATACGCAGTATTTT
TRBJ2-5	TRBD1	TRBV4-1	14	once	CASSQGRTGETQYF	TGCGCCAGCAGCCAAGGGCGGACAGGGGAGACCCAGTACTTC
TRBJ2-2	TRBD2	TRBV18	14	-	CASSGAGDTGELFF	TGTGCCAGCTCCGGGGCGGGAGACACCGGGGAGCTGTTTTTT
TRBJ1-2	-	TRBV9	15	-	CASSVVGGPDYGYTF	TGTGCCAGCAGCGTAGTGGGGGGGCCGGACTATGGCTACACCTTC
TRBJ1-2	TRBD1	TRBV27	13	-	CASSRTGIYGYTF	TGTGCCAGCAGTCGGACAGGGATCTATGGCTACACCTTC
TRBJ2-3	-	TRBV11-3	15	-	CASSLQILSKDTQYF	TGTGCCAGCAGCCTCCAGATACTTAGCAAAGATACGCAGTATTTT
TRBJ2-1	-	TRBV7-9	15	-	CASSLGARSYNEQFF	TGTGCCAGCAGCTTAGGAGCGAGGTCCTACAATGAGCAGTTCTTC
TRBJ2-3	TRBD2	TRBV5-4	16	-	CASSLVASGVRDTQYF	TGTGCCAGCAGCTTGGTGGCTAGCGGAGTCCGAGATACGCAGTATTTT
TRBJ2-3	-	TRBV7-2	15	once	CASSLVIASTDTQYF	TGTGCCAGCAGCTTAGTCATAGCGTCCACAGATACGCAGTATTTT
TRBJ2-3	TRBD1	TRBV25-1	15	once	CASSEGTGMADTQYF	TGTGCCAGCAGTGAAGGGACAGGGATGGCAGATACGCAGTATTTT
TRBJ2-1	TRBD2	TRBV15	16	-	CATSETSGRARDEQFF	TGTGCCACCAGTGAGACTAGCGGGAGGGCCAGGGATGAGCAGTTCTTC
TRBJ2-5	-	TRBV7-2	15	-	CASSLLGPDQETQYF	TGTGCCAGCAGCTTACTCGGTCCCGACCAAGAGACCCAGTACTTC
TRBJ2-3	TRBD1	TRBV18	14	-	CASSPDRDDGTQYF	TGTGCCAGCTCACCGGACAGGGACGACGGTACGCAGTATTTT
TRBJ2-2	TRBD2	TRBV11-3	15	-	CASTSTSGTTGELFF	TGTGCCAGCACCTCGACTAGCGGGACTACCGGGGAGCTGTTTTTT
TRBJ2-3	-	TRBV7-2	12	-	CASSRGWNTQYF	TGTGCCAGCAGCCGAGGGTGGAATACGCAGTATTTT
TRBJ1-1	-	TRBV9	14	-	CASSVAQADTEAFF	TGTGCCAGCAGCGTAGCGCAGGCAGACACTGAAGCTTTCTTT
TRBJ1-1	TRBD1	TRBV11-3	16	-	CASSLGGQGLNTEAFF	TGTGCCAGCAGCCTGGGGGGACAGGGTTTGAACACTGAAGCTTTCTTT
TRBJ1-5	-	TRBV19	15	-	CASSRQLISNQPQHF	TGTGCCAGTAGTAGACAGTTAATTAGCAATCAGCCCCAGCATTTT
TRBJ2-1	TRBD2	TRBV7-9	15	-	CASSFSSGSDNEQFF	TGTGCCAGCAGCTTTTCTAGCGGGAGTGACAATGAGCAGTTCTTC
TRBJ2-6	-	TRBV19	15	-	CASSIANSGANVLTF	TGTGCCAGTAGTATAGCAAACTCTGGGGCCAACGTCCTGACTTTC
TRBJ2-1	-	TRBV5-1	20	-	CASSLERDIVPGLHGTSQFF	TGCGCCAGCAGCTTGGAGCGGGACATAGTACCGGGACTTCACGGCACCAGTCAGTTCTTC
TRBJ2-5	-	TRBV25-1	11	once	CASTGGETQYF	TGTGCCAGCACTGGAGGAGAGACCCAGTACTTC
TRBJ2-1	TRBD2	TRBV27	14	-	CASSSIAGLNEQFF	TGTGCCAGCAGTTCTATAGCGGGCCTCAATGAGCAGTTCTTC
TRBJ1-2	TRBD1	TRBV19	13	-	CASRQGSGYGYTF	TGTGCCAGTAGACAGGGGTCCGGGTATGGCTACACCTTC
TRBJ2-1	TRBD2	TRBV6-5	12	-	CASSVGGDEQFF	TGTGCCAGCAGCGTGGGGGGGGATGAGCAGTTCTTC